This note documents a single T cell receptor beta chain sequence. Its target is not known. These data originate in a study of cytomegalovirus exposure and HLA in healthy donors. Points from the study as a whole: Later, TCR association rates were found to vary by HLA locus, highest for DRB1 and lowest for HLA-C. What a later analysis showed was that several of the most significant clusters appeared linked to common viral pathogens. Evidence from a later analysis indicated that most CMV-associated TCR beta chains looked HLA-restricted.

PCR used 60 Vbeta primers and 13 Jbeta primers. Profiled with immunoSEQ multiplex PCR; TCRdb holds only in-frame clones, not every one. Seen here are 150,000 or so clones, around 76% observed once, and the top ten hold 7% to 7.5%. The CDR3 has 12 residues. V lost 7 bases and J lost 4; bases outside the gene matches: 2. Germline-derived CDR1 and CDR2 are LNHDA and SQIVND (reference sequence). The sequence came from a man in his forties or fifties in good health and CMV-seropositive. V is TRBV19 and J is TRBJ1-2, with 8 bases fitting TRBD1. The sequenced sample consisted of PBMCs. The CDR3 is CASTGTGYGYTF. The CDR3, as DNA: TGTGCCAGTACCGGGACAGGCTATGGCTACACCTTC.